Below, 7 T cell receptor beta chains from the same sample are listed, as sequenced in a study of human CD8 memory T cell subsets. By UMI-labeled 5' RACE, the TCR beta libraries were made. TCRdb re-called the 5' RACE reads and gives one entry per CDR3 protein, without DNA. This sample contains under 7,000 distinct CDR3 sequences. Early memory CD8+ T cells that were CCR7+ PD-1+ TIGIT+ with exhausted-like traits constituted the TPEX cells. The sequenced material came from CD8+ T cells from PBMCs. These receptors all come from a human donor in good health.

The rearrangement links TRBV5-1 to TRBJ1-2. The CDR3 runs 14 residues. CDR1 SGHRS and CDR2 YFSETQ come from the germline V gene. The CDR3 spells CASSWKTPLYGYTF.

This clonotype is deemed medium-sized by its frequency. V gene TRBV21-1 combines with J gene TRBJ1-1; without DNA, the TCRdb call of TRBD1 cannot be checked. TRBV21-1 is given as a pseudogene. The CDR3 extends over 14 amino acids. This CDR3 is CASNLGTPNTEAFF.

The chain carries TRBV6-5 and TRBJ1-5; lacking DNA, the TRBD1 call made by TCRdb goes unchecked. This CDR3 region has 15 residues. CDR1 and CDR2 (germline): MNHEY, SVGAGI. CDR3 loop: CASSLGQGFRQPQHF.

The chain has TRBV7-9 and TRBJ2-7. This CDR3 region has 13 residues. The germline gives CDR1 SEHNR, CDR2 FQNEAQ (reference sequence). The CDR3 protein is CASNPGAAYEQYF.

The genes are TRBV7-9 and TRBJ2-2; TCRdb gives TRBD2 as the D gene, but with no DNA this cannot be confirmed. CDR1 and CDR2 (germline): SEHNR, FQNEAQ (reference sequence). This CDR3 region has 15 residues. CDR3 residues: CASSPTSGGLGELFF.

Considering frequency, this clonotype is medium-sized. The gene calls are TRBV5-1 and TRBJ1-2. CDR1 and CDR2 from the germline V gene are SGHRS and YFSETQ. The CDR3 sequence is 15 residues long. CDR3 sequence reads: CASSLEDWKPYGYTF.

V and J are TRBV20-1 and TRBJ2-1. CDR3 length: 14 residues. The germline V gene encodes CDR1 DFQATT and CDR2 SNEGSKA (reference sequence). The CDR3 loop reads CSARDRVSYNEQFF.